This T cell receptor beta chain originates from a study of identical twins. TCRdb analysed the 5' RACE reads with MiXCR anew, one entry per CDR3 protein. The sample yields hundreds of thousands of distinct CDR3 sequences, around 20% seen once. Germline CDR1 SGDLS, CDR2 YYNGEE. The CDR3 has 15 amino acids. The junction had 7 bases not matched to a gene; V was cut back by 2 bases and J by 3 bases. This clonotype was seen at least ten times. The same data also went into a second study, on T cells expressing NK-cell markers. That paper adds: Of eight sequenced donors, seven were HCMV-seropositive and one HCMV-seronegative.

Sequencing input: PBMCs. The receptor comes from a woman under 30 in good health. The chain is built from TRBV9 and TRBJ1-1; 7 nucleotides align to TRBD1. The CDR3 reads CASSVRQGLDTEAFF. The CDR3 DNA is TGTGCCAGCAGCGTCAGACAGGGATTGGACACTGAAGCTTTCTTT. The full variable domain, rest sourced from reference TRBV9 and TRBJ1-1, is DSGVTQTPKHLITATGQRVTLRCSPRSGDLSVYWYQQSLDQGLQFLIQYYNGEERAKGNILERFSAQQFPDLHSELNLSSLELGDSALYFCASSVRQGLDTEAFFGQGTRLTVV.